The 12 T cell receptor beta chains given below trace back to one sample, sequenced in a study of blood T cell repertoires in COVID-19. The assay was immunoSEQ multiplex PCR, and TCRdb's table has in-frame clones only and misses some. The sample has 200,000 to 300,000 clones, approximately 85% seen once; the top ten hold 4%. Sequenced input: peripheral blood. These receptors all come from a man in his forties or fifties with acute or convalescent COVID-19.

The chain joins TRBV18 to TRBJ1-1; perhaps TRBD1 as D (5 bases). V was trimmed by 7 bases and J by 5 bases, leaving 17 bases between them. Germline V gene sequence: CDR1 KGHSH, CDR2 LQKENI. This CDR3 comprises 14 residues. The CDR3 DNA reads TGTGCCAGCTTACTCCCCAGGGTCGGAACTGAAGCTTTCTTT. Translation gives CASLLPRVGTEAFF.

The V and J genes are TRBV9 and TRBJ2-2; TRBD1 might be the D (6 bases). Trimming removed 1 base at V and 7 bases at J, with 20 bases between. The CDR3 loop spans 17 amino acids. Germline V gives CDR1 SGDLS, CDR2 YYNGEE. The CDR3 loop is CASSVKFGYRDDGELFF. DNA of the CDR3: TGTGCCAGCAGCGTAAAATTTGGGTACAGGGACGACGGGGAGCTGTTTTTT.

The CDR3 region has the DNA TGTGCCAGCAGTTTAATTGGGGAGAATTCACCCCTCCACTTT. Translation gives CASSLIGENSPLHF. This chain connects TRBV27 to TRBJ1-6; unclear D gene. The V gene lost 2 bases and the J gene lost 7 bases, with 9 bases spanning the gap. Germline CDR1 and CDR2: MNHEY and SMNVEV (reference sequence). CDR3 length: 14 residues.

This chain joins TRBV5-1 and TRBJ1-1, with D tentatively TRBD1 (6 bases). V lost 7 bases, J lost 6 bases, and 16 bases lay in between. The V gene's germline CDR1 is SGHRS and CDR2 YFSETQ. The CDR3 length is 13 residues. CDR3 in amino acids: CASGEQGRAEAFF. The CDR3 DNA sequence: TGCGCCAGCGGGGAACAGGGTAGGGCTGAAGCTTTCTTT.

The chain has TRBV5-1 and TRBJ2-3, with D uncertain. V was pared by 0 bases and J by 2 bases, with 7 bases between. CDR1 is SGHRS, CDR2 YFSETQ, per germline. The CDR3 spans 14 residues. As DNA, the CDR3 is TGCGCCAGCAGCTTGGGCCAGATCACAGATACGCAGTATTTT. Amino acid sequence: CASSLGQITDTQYF.

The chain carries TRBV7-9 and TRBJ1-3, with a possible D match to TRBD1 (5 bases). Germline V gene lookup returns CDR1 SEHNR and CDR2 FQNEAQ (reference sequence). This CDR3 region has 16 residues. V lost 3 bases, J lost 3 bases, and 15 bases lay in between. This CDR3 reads CASSLVGLQGGNTIYF. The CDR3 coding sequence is TGTGCCAGCAGCTTGGTCGGCCTCCAGGGTGGAAACACCATATATTTT.

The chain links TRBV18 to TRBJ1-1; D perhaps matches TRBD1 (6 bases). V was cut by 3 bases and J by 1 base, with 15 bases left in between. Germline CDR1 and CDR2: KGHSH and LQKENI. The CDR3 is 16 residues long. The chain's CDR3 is CASSPRGGRGNTEAFF. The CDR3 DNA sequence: TGTGCCAGCTCACCGAGGGGGGGACGGGGGAACACTGAAGCTTTCTTT.

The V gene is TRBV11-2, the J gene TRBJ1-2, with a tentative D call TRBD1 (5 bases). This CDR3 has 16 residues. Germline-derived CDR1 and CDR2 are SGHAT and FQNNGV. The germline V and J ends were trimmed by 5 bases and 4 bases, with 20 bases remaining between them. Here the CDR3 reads CASSTFLGVGGYGYTF. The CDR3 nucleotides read TGTGCCAGCAGCACCTTCTTAGGGGTGGGCGGCTATGGCTACACCTTC.

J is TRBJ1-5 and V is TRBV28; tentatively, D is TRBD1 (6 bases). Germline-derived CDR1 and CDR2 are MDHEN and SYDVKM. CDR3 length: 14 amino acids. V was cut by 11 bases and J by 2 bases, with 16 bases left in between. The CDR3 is CAGGGTPGNQPQHF. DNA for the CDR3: TGTGCCGGGGGAGGGACACCAGGCAATCAGCCCCAGCATTTT.

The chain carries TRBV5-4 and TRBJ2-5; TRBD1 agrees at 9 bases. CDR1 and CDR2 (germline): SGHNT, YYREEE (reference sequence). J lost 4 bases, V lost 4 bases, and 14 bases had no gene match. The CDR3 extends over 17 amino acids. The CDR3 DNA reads TGTGCCAGCAGCACCAAAACAACAGGGGGCGCCCCAGAGACCCAGTACTTC. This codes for CASSTKTTGGAPETQYF.

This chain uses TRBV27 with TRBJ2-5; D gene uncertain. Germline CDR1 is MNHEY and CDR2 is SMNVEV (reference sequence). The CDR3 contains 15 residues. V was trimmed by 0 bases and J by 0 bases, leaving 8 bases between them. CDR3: CASSLSFQYQETQYF. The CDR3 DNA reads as TGTGCCAGCAGTTTATCTTTCCAGTACCAAGAGACCCAGTACTTC.

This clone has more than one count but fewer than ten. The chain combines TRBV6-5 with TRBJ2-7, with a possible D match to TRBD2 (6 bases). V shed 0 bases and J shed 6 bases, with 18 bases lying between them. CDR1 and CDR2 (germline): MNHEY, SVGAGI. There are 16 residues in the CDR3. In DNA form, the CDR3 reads TGTGCCAGCAGTTACTCAAATTCCGCGGGAACAGGCGAGCAGTACTTC. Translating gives CASSYSNSAGTGEQYF.